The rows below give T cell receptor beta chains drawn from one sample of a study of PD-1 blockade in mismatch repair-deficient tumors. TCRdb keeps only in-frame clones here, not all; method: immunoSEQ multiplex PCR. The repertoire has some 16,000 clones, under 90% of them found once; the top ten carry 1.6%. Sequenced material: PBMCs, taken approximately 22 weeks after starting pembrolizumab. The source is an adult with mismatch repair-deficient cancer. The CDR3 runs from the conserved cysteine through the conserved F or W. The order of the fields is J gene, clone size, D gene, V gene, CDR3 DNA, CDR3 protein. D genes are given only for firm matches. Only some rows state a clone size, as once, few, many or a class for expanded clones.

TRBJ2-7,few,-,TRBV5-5,TGTGCCAGCAGCTTCCGTAGCGGCTCCTACGAGCAGTACTTC,CASSFRSGSYEQYF
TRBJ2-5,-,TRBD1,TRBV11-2,TGTGCCAGCAGCCCAGACAGGGGTGAGACCCAGTACTTC,CASSPDRGETQYF
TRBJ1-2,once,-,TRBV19,TGTGCCAGTAGTATAGAGGGCAGGGTAAACTATGGCTACACCTTC,CASSIEGRVNYGYTF
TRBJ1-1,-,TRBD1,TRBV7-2,TGTGCCAGCAGCCCCATGGACAGGGAGAGGACTGAAGCTTTCTTT,CASSPMDRERTEAFF
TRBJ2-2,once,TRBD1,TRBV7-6,TGTGCCAGCAGCTCGACAGGGGGAGCGTCCGGGGAGCTGTTTTTT,CASSSTGGASGELFF
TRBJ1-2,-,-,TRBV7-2,TGTGCCAGCAGCATGCAAGGAGACGGAAAGACCTATGGCTACACCTTC,CASSMQGDGKTYGYTF
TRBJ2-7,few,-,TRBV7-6,TGTGCCAGCAGCTTAGCAGACAGGGGACTATACGAGCAGTACTTC,CASSLADRGLYEQYF
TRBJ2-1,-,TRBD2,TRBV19,TGTGCCAGTAGTATAGGCGGGAGGGGTAGGAATGAGCAGTTCTTC,CASSIGGRGRNEQFF
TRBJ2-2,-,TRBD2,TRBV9,TGTGCCAGCAGCGTAGTGGGGCCTAGCGGGACCGGGGAGCTGTTTTTT,CASSVVGPSGTGELFF
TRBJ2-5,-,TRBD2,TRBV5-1,TGCGCCAGCAGTTACGGGACTAGCGGTTTCCAAGAGACCCAGTACTTC,CASSYGTSGFQETQYF
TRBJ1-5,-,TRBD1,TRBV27,TGTGCCAGCAGTTTGAGCCCTGGGACAGGAGATCAGCCCCAGCATTTT,CASSLSPGTGDQPQHF
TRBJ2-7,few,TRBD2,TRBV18,TGTGCCAGCTCACCTCCCGCCCCGGGAGGGTCCTACGAGCAGTACTTC,CASSPPAPGGSYEQYF
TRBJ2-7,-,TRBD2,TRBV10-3,TGTGCCATTCGACTAGCGGATTCGTCCGAGCAGTACTTC,CAIRLADSSEQYF
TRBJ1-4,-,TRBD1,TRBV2,TGTGCCAACGGACAGGGACGAGGTAATGAAAAACTGTTTTTT,CANGQGRGNEKLFF
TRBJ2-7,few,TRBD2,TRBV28,TGTGCCAGCAGTAATAGCGGGAGGATCTACGAGCAGTACTTC,CASSNSGRIYEQYF
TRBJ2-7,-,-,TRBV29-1,TGCAGCGTTGGGGAGTACTACGAGCAGTACTTC,CSVGEYYEQYF
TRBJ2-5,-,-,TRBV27,TGTGCCAGCAGCTTTTTGGCTAGCGCACAAGAGACCCAGTACTTC,CASSFLASAQETQYF
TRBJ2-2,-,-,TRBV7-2,TGTGCCAGCAGCCGGCGACAGGCTCACACCGGGGAGCTGTTTTTT,CASSRRQAHTGELFF
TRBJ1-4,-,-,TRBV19,TGTGCCAGTAGGGACTTTGCAACTAATGAAAAACTGTTTTTT,CASRDFATNEKLFF
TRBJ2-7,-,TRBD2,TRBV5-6,TGTGCCAGCAGCATCGGGACTACCTACGAGCAGTACTTC,CASSIGTTYEQYF
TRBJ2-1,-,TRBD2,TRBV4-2,TGTGCCAGCAGCCAAGACGGCGGGAGGGCCGGGCCTGAGCAGTTCTTC,CASSQDGGRAGPEQFF
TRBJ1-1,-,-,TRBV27,TGTGCCAGCAGTTCCTTCGGGGGATTGAACACTGAAGCTTTCTTT,CASSSFGGLNTEAFF
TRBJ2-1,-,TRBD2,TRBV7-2,TGTGCCAGCAGCTCTTTCGGGGCGGGGGGTGAGCAGTTCTTC,CASSSFGAGGEQFF
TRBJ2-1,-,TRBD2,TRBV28,TGTGCCAGCAGTTTATGGAGCGGGAGGGCCGATATATATGAGCAGTTCTTC,CASSLWSGRADIYEQFF
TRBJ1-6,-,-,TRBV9,TGTGCCAGCAGCGTAGCTACCCCAGGAGGGCCCCTCCACTTT,CASSVATPGGPLHF
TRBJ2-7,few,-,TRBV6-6,TGTGCCAGCAGAAAGCCCGATCGGTACTTC,CASRKPDRYF
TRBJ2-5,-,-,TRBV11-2,TGTGCCAGCAGCTTGGGGGTGGGGGGGGCAGAGACCCAGTACTTC,CASSLGVGGAETQYF
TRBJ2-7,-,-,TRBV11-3,TGTGCCAGCAGCACTCGGGACTTTTCCTACGAGCAGTACTTC,CASSTRDFSYEQYF
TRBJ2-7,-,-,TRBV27,TGTGCCTCGGGAGCGGTTACCTACGAGCAGTACTTC,CASGAVTYEQYF
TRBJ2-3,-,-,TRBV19,TGTGCCAGTAGTATAGCGGGCACAGATACGCAGTATTTT,CASSIAGTDTQYF
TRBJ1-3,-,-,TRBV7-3,TGTGCCAGCAGCTTCCGGGCAGACAGGACCAAGGTAAACACCATATATTTT,CASSFRADRTKVNTIYF
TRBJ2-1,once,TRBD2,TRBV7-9,TGTGCCAGCACCCACCTGGGGACTAGCGGGGGTGGCAATGAGCAGTTCTTC,CASTHLGTSGGGNEQFF
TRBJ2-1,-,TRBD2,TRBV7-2,TGTGCCAGCAGCTTAAGGTTCGTCCTAGCGGGAGACAATGAGCAGTTCTTC,CASSLRFVLAGDNEQFF
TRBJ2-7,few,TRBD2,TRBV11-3,TGTGCCAGCAGCTTGGGCGGGAGCACCTACGAGCAGTACTTC,CASSLGGSTYEQYF
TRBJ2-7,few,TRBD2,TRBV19,TGTGCCAGTAGTATAGATGGTAGCGGGATCGGGCGTATACTCGAGCAGTACTTC,CASSIDGSGIGRILEQYF
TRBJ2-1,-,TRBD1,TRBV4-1,TGCGCCAGCAAAGCCGTGGGGACAGGGACATTTAATGAGCAGTTCTTC,CASKAVGTGTFNEQFF
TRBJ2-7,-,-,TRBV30,TGTGCCTGGAGTGTGGTAGGAGCGGTCAGGTACGAGCAGTACTTC,CAWSVVGAVRYEQYF
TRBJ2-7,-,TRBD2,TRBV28,TGTGCCAGCAGTGGCCTAGCGGGTCCCTACGAGCAGTACTTC,CASSGLAGPYEQYF